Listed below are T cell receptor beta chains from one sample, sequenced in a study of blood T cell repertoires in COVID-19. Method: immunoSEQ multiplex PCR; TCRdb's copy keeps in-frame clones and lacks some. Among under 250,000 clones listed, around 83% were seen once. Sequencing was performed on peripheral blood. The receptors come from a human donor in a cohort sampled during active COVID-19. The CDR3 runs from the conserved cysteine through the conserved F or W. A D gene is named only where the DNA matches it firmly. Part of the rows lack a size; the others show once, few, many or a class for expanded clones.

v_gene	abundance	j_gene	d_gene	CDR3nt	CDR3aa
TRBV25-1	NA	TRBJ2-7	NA	TGTGCCAGCAGTGAATCCGGGACACCCTACGAGCAGTACTTC	CASSESGTPYEQYF
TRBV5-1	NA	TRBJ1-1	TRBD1	TGCGCCAGCAGCTTAACGACAGGGGGCGGTACTGAAGCTTTCTTT	CASSLTTGGGTEAFF
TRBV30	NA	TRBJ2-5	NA	TGTGCCTGGAGCCAGGGCGTATCGGAGACCCAGTACTTC	CAWSQGVSETQYF
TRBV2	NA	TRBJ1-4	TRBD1	TGTGCCAGTCAACAGGGGGTCGGGGAAAAACTGTTTTTT	CASQQGVGEKLFF
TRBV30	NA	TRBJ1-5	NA	TGTGCCTGGAGTGTAGGGACTGCGATGTCTCCCCAGCATTTT	CAWSVGTAMSPQHF
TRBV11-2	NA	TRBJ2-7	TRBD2	TGTGCCAGCAGCCCGACTAGCGGGAGTGGAGTGGAGCAGTACTTC	CASSPTSGSGVEQYF
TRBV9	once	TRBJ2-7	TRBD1	TGTGCCAGCAGCCTCTCCGGGACAGGGGGCTCCGAGCAGTACTTC	CASSLSGTGGSEQYF
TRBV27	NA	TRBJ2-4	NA	TGTGCCAGCAGTTTAACGGGGGGCTTTTTTTTAGCCAAAAACATTCAGTACTTC	CASSLTGGFFLAKNIQYF
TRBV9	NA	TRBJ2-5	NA	TGTGCCAGCAGTACGGGGAGCGGGGAGACCCAGTACTTC	CASSTGSGETQYF
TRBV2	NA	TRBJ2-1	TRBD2	TGTGCCAGCAGTGAAGAGGGGACTAGCGGTTACAATGAGCAGTTCTTC	CASSEEGTSGYNEQFF
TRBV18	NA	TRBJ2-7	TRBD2	TGTGCCAGCTCACCACCGTCTAGCGGAGTCTCCTACGAGCAGTACTTC	CASSPPSSGVSYEQYF
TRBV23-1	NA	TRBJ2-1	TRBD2	TGCGCCAGCAGTCAATTGTCAGATTACGGGAGGGCCTACAATGAGCAGTTCTTC	CASSQLSDYGRAYNEQFF
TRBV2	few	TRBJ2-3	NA	TGTGCCAGCAGTCGCTCCAGCGGGCTCACAGATACGCAGTATTTT	CASSRSSGLTDTQYF
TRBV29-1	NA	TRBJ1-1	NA	TGCAGCGTTGAGACAGGGAACACTGAAGCTTTCTTT	CSVETGNTEAFF
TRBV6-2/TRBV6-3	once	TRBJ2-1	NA	TGTGCCAGCAGTTACGCGGCTTATGAGCAGTTCTTC	CASSYAAYEQFF
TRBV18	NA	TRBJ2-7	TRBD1	TGTGCCAGCTCACCTACGCGACAGGGGGCGAGGGAGCAGTACTTC	CASSPTRQGAREQYF
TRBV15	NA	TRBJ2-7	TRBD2	TGTGCCACCAGCAGACTAGCGGGAGGAGTCTCCTACGAGCAGTACTTC	CATSRLAGGVSYEQYF
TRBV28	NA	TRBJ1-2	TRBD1	TGTGCCAGCAGTGCCTGGACAGGGGATCGCTACACCTTC	CASSAWTGDRYTF
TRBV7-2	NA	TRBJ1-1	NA	TGTGCCAGCAGCTTACAGGGGTCGGGGACTGAAGCTTTCTTT	CASSLQGSGTEAFF
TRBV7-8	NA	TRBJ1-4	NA	TGTGCCAGCAGCTTAGTGGCAGGGGCAACTAATGAAAAACTGTTTTTT	CASSLVAGATNEKLFF
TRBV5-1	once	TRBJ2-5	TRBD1	TGCGCCAGCAGCTTGGGACAGGGGATAGAGGAGACCCAGTACTTC	CASSLGQGIEETQYF
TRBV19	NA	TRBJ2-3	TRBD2	TGTGCCAGTAGTATTCGGACTAGCGGGAGGCGCACAGATACGCAGTATTTT	CASSIRTSGRRTDTQYF
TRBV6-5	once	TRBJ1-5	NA	TGTGCCAGCAGTAGAGGGTTAAGCGACAATCAGCCCCAGCATTTT	CASSRGLSDNQPQHF
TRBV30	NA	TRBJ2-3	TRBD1	TGTGCCTGGAGTGTCCACAGGGGGCTTGCAGATACGCAGTATTTT	CAWSVHRGLADTQYF
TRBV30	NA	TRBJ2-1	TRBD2	TGTGCCTGGAGACTAGCGGGAACCGAGCAGTTCTTC	CAWRLAGTEQFF
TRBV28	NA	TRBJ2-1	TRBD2	TGTGCCAGCAGTTGGGAGGGCGATTGGAATGAGCAGTTCTTC	CASSWEGDWNEQFF
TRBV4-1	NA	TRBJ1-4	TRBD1	TGCGCCAGCAGCCAAGGAGGAGGACAGGGGGCGAGGGTTAATGAAAAACTGTTTTTT	CASSQGGGQGARVNEKLFF
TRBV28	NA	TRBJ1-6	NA	TGTGCCAGCACCTTAGCCCGATTCATAAGTAATTCACCCCTCCACTTT	CASTLARFISNSPLHF
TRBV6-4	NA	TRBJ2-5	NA	TGTGCCAGCAGTGACGCTAACTACCAAGAGACCCAGTACTTC	CASSDANYQETQYF
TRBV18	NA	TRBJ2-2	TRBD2	TGTGCCAGCTCACCACTCCTAGCGGGGCCCACCGGGGAGCTGTTTTTT	CASSPLLAGPTGELFF
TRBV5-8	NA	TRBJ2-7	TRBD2	TGTGCCAGCACGGGAAGGTCCAGCGCTAGCGGGAGTGGGGAGCAGTACTTC	CASTGRSSASGSGEQYF
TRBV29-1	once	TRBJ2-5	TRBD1	TGCAGCGTAGCAAATGGACAGGGGGTCCAAGAGACCCAGTACTTC	CSVANGQGVQETQYF
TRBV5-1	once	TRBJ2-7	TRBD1	TGCGCCAGCAGCGTGGCGGGACAGGGACCCTACGAGCAGTACTTC	CASSVAGQGPYEQYF
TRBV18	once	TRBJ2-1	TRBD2	TGTGCCAGCTCACCAATCCGACTAGCGGGATATAGCTCCTACAATGAGCAGTTCTTC	CASSPIRLAGYSSYNEQFF
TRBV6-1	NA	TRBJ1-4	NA	TGTGCCAGCAGTGAAGCGAGAAAAGCAACTAATGAAAAACTGTTTTTT	CASSEARKATNEKLFF
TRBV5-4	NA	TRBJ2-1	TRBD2	TGTGCCAGCAGCTTGGGGGTAGCGGGAATGAATGAGCAGTTCTTC	CASSLGVAGMNEQFF
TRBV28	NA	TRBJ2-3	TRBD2	TGTGCCAGCAGGAGCGGGGTAGCTGTGGATACGCAGTATTTT	CASRSGVAVDTQYF
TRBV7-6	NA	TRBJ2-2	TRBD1	TGTGCCAGCAGCTCACAGGGGGCAGGGTACACCGGGGAGCTGTTTTTT	CASSSQGAGYTGELFF
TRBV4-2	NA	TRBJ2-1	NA	TGTGCCAGCAGCCAAGAGCTGGCGGTCGCCTACAATGAGCAGTTCTTC	CASSQELAVAYNEQFF
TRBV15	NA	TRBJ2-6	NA	TGTGCCACCAGCCTACAAAAGAGGAGCTCTGGGGCCAACGTCCTGACTTTC	CATSLQKRSSGANVLTF
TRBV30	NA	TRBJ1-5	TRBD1	TGTGCCTGGAGTGCGGGACAGGGTCCGAGCAATCAGCCCCAGCATTTT	CAWSAGQGPSNQPQHF
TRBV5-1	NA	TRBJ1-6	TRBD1	TGCGCCAGCAGCGGGGACAGGAGTTATAATTCACCCCTCCACTTT	CASSGDRSYNSPLHF
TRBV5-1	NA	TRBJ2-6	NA	TGCGCCAGCAGCTCGATCAGGGGTGGGGCCAACGTCCTGACTTTC	CASSSIRGGANVLTF
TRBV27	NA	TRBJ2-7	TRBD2	TGTGCCAGCATCAAAGGGAGGGGCGGAGGGCTAAGCGAGCAGTACTTC	CASIKGRGGGLSEQYF
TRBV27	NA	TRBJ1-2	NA	TGTGCCAGCAGTTACCTAATACAGGGCTATGGCTACACCTTC	CASSYLIQGYGYTF
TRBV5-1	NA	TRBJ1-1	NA	TGCGCCAGCAGAGGGGGGAACACTGAAGCTTTCTTT	CASRGGNTEAFF
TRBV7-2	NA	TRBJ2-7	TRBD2	TGTGCCAGCAGCTTAATGTCCCTTAGCGGGAGGGGTTCCTACGAGCAGTACTTC	CASSLMSLSGRGSYEQYF
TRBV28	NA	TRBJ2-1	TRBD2	TGTGCCAGCAGTCTCATAGCGGGAGGGCCTAGCTCCTACAATGAGCAGTTCTTC	CASSLIAGGPSSYNEQFF
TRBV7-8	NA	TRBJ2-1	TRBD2	TGTGCCAGCAGCTCGAGACTAGCCCCCTACAATGAGCAGTTCTTC	CASSSRLAPYNEQFF